This TCR beta chain was observed in a study of blood T cells in healthy people across ages. Study results and caveats: A conclusive naive versus antigen-experienced comparison was prevented by the unsorted PBMCs.

The sample, approximately 10 milliliters of peripheral blood, was drawn from each donor. Isolated per sample were at least 7 million PBMCs. Total RNA extraction produced at least 5 micrograms (per sample) for the study. V was cut by 5 bases and J by 2 bases, with 16 bases left in between. The CDR3 has 16 residues. Germline CDR1 is SGHTA and CDR2 is FQGNSA. A second PCR of 7 to 11 cycles used a sample-barcoded 5' primer and a J-beta primer mix. TCRdb redid the calling of the 5' RACE reads with MiXCR, one entry per CDR3 protein. The sample has some 1.7 million distinct CDR3 sequences, approximately 28% seen once. In this sample, this clonotype turned up a few times. Its matching antigen is unknown.

This chain uses TRBV7-2 with TRBJ2-1; no reliable D call. The sequencing input was blood. This clonotype was sampled from a woman aged 25 to 39 in good health. CDR3: CASSLPGTPTYNEQFF. CDR3 in DNA: TGTGCCAGCAGCCTCCCGGGTACTCCAACCTACAATGAGCAGTTCTTC.